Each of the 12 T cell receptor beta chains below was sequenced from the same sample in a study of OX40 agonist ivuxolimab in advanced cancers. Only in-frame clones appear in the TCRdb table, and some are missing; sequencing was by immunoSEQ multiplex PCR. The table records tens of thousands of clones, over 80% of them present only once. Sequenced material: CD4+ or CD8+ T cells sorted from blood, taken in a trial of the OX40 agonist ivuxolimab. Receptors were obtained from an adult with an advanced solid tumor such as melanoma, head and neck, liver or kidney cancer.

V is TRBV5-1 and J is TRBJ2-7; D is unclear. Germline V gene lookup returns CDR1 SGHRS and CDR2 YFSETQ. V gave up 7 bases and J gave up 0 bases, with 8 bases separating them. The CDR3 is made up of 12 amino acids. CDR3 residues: CASGQYSYEQYF. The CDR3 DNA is TGCGCCAGCGGGCAATACTCCTACGAGCAGTACTTC.

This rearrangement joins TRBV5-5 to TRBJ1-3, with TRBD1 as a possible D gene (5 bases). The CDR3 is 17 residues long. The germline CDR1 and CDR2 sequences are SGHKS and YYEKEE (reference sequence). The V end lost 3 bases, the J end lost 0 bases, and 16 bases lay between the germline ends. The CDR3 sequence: CASSSLRDLFSGNTIYF. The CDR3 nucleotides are TGTGCCAGCAGCTCACTCCGGGACCTTTTCTCTGGAAACACCATATATTTT.

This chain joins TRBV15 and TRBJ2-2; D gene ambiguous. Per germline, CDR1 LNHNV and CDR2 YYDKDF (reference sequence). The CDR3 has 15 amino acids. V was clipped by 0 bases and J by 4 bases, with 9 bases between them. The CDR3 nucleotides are TGTGCCACCAGCAGAGATTCGGCGCCCACCGGGGAGCTGTTTTTT. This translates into CATSRDSAPTGELFF.

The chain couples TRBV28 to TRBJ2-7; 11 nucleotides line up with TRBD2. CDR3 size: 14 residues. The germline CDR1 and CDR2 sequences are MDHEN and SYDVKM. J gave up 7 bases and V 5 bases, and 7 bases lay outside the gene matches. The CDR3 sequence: CASSPGLAGYEQYF. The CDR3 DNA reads TGTGCCAGCAGTCCAGGACTAGCGGGTTATGAGCAGTACTTC.

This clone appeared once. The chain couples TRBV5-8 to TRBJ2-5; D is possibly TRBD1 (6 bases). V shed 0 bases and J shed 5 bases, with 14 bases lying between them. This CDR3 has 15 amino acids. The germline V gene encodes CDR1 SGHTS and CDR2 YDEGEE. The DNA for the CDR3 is TGTGCCAGCAGCTTGGGTGCCAGGGGTTCCGAGACCCAGTACTTC. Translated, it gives CASSLGARGSETQYF.

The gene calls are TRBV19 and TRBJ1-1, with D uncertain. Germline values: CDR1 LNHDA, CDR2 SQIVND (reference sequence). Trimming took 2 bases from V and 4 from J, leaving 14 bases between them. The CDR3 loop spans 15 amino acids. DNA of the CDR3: TGTGCCAGTAGTATATCGGCCTCCCCGCGCACTGAAGCTTTCTTT. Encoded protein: CASSISASPRTEAFF.

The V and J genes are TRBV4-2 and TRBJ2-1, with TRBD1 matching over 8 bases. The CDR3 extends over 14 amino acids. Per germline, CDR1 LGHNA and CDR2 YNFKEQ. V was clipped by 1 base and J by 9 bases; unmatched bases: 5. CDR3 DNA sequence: TGTGCCAGCAGCCAAGGCTCAGGGGGCGGTGAGCAGTTCTTC. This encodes CASSQGSGGGEQFF.

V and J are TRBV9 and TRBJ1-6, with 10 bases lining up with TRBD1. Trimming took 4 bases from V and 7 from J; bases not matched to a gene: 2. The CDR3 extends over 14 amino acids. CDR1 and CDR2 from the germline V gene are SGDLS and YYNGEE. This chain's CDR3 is CASSRDRGNSPLHF. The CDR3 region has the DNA TGTGCCAGCAGCCGGGACAGGGGCAATTCACCCCTCCACTTT. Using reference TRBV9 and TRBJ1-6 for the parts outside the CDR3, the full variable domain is DSGVTQTPKHLITATGQRVTLRCSPRSGDLSVYWYQQSLDQGLQFLIQYYNGEERAKGNILERFSAQQFPDLHSELNLSSLELGDSALYFCASSRDRGNSPLHFGNGTRLTVT.

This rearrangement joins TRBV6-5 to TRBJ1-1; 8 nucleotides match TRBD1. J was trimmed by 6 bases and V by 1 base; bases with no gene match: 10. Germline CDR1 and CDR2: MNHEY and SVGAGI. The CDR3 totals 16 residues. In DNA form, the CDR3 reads TGTGCCAGCAGTTACTACCCACAGGGGGAAACTGCTGAAGCTTTCTTT. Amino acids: CASSYYPQGETAEAFF.

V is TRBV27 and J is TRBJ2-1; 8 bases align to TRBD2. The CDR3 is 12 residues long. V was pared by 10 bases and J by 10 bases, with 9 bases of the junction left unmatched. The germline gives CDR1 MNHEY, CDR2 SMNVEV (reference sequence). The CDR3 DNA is TGTGCCATCAAGGGGACTAGTAGGGAGCAGTTCTTC. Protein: CAIKGTSREQFF.

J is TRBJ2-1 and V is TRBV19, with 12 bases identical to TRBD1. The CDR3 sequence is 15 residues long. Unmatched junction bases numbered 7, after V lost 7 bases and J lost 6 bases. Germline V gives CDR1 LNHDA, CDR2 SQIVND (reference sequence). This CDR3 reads CASTPGTGGLNEQFF. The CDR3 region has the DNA TGTGCCAGTACCCCCGGGACAGGGGGCCTCAATGAGCAGTTCTTC.

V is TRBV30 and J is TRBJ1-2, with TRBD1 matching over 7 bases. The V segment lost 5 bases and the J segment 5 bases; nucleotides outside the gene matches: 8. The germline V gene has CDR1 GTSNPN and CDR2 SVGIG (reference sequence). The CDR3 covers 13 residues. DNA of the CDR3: TGTGCCTGGGCCAGGGACAGACCTTATGGCTACACCTTC. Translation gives CAWARDRPYGYTF.